A selection of T cell receptor beta chains follows, all from one sample in a study of T cell changes during pregnancy in multiple sclerosis. Assay used: immunoSEQ multiplex PCR; TCRdb lists only in-frame clones, some missing. The sample carries over 40,000 clones, approximately 90% recorded once. The specimen comprised CD4+ T cells from peripheral blood mononuclear cells, sampled in the second trimester of pregnancy. These receptors originate from a female donor with multiple sclerosis, enrolled in a pregnancy study. The CDR3 runs from the conserved cysteine through the conserved F or W. D genes are given only for firm matches. The size entry is marked missing in some rows and otherwise reads once, few, many or a size class.

v_call	j_call	d_call	clone_size	cdr3_nt	cdr3_aa
TRBV4-3	TRBJ2-7	.	.	TGCGCCAGCAGCCAGAGTCGTTCTAGCGTCCACGAGCAGTACTTC	CASSQSRSSVHEQYF
TRBV15	TRBJ1-1	.	.	TGTGCCACCAGCAGAGATAGGTTTGTCAGGGGAGAAGAAGCTTTCTTT	CATSRDRFVRGEEAFF
TRBV5-4	TRBJ2-7	TRBD1	.	TGTGCCAGCAGCCTACCGGGACAGGCGTCCCACGAGCAGTACTTC	CASSLPGQASHEQYF
TRBV15	TRBJ2-1	TRBD2	.	TGTGCCACCAGCAGAGTCGCACTAGCGGGGAACAATGAGCAGTTCTTC	CATSRVALAGNNEQFF
TRBV28	TRBJ1-5	TRBD1	once	TGTGCCAGCGGCGGACAGGGTTACAATCAGCCCCAGCATTTT	CASGGQGYNQPQHF
TRBV4-2	TRBJ1-1	TRBD1	.	TGTGCCAGCAGCCAAGATCTGGGACAGGGCGAAGCTTTCTTT	CASSQDLGQGEAFF
TRBV4-3	TRBJ2-1	.	.	TGCGCCAGCAGCCCTAGAGGGAGGAATGAGCAGTTCTTC	CASSPRGRNEQFF
TRBV6-6	TRBJ2-5	TRBD2	.	TGTGCCAGCAGTCACTCCAGGAAGCGGGATCAAGAGACCCAGTACTTC	CASSHSRKRDQETQYF
TRBV5-1	TRBJ2-2	TRBD2	.	TGCGCCAGCAGCTTTCGAGCGGGAGGTAACACCGGGGAGCTGTTTTTT	CASSFRAGGNTGELFF
TRBV5-1	TRBJ2-1	TRBD2	.	TGCGCCAGCAGCTCTACTAGCGGGAGGGCCGGTGAGCAGTTCTTC	CASSSTSGRAGEQFF
TRBV4-2	TRBJ2-4	TRBD2	.	TGTGCCAGCAGCCAAAACGCCGGGACTAGCGAAAACATTCAGTACTTC	CASSQNAGTSENIQYF
TRBV6-1	TRBJ2-5	.	once	TGTGCCAGCAGTGCCCAGCAGCTCCACAGGCCAGAGACCCAGTACTTC	CASSAQQLHRPETQYF
TRBV10-3	TRBJ2-2	TRBD1	.	TGTGCCAGTACCCAAGGACAGGGGGTGAACACCGGGGAGCTGTTTTTT	CASTQGQGVNTGELFF
TRBV9	TRBJ2-1	TRBD2	.	TGTGCCAGCACCCCCAGCCTAGCGGCCCCCTACAATGAGCAGTTCTTC	CASTPSLAAPYNEQFF
TRBV5-6	TRBJ1-5	TRBD1	.	TGTGCCAGCAGCTTGAATACGGGACAGGGTTTGAGCAATCAGCCCCAGCATTTT	CASSLNTGQGLSNQPQHF
TRBV28	TRBJ2-7	TRBD2	once	TGTGCCAGCAGTAGACTAGCGGGAGGGCCGGTTGACTTC	CASSRLAGGPVDF
TRBV5-1	TRBJ2-4	.	.	TGCGCCAGCAGCTTCCAGGGTGGTGACAAAAACATTCAGTACTTC	CASSFQGGDKNIQYF
TRBV6-6	TRBJ2-2	.	few	TGTGCCAGCATGTGGGGCCTAGATAACACCGGGGAGCTGTTTTTT	CASMWGLDNTGELFF
TRBV18	TRBJ1-3	TRBD1	.	TGTGCCAGCTCAGCCAGGTCCGGGACAGGGACGTATCAGGATGGAAACACCATATATTTT	CASSARSGTGTYQDGNTIYF
TRBV19	TRBJ2-7	TRBD1	.	TGTGCCAGTAGCAACCCGGGACAGGGAACCTACGAGCAGTACTTC	CASSNPGQGTYEQYF
TRBV21-1	TRBJ2-5	.	.	TGTGCCAGCAGCAAAGCGTGGGACAGGGTGAGTGAGACCCAGTACTTC	CASSKAWDRVSETQYF
TRBV19	TRBJ2-2	TRBD2	.	TGTGCCAGTAGTTCCGGACTAGCCCACACCGGGGAGCTGTTTTTT	CASSSGLAHTGELFF
TRBV30	TRBJ2-7	TRBD2	.	TGTGCCTGGACCAGGACTAGGACCGACGAGCAGTACTTC	CAWTRTRTDEQYF
TRBV5-5	TRBJ1-1	.	.	TGTGCCAGCAGCTTTGGGGGGGACACTGAAGCTTTCTTT	CASSFGGDTEAFF
TRBV2	TRBJ1-2	TRBD1	.	TGTGCCAGCAGTGAGAGCCCGGGACAGCCGACCTATGGCTACACCTTC	CASSESPGQPTYGYTF
TRBV30	TRBJ2-1	TRBD2	.	TGTGCCTGCCAGGGACTAGCGGGAGGGCCCTCCTACAATGAGCAGTTCTTC	CACQGLAGGPSYNEQFF
TRBV30	TRBJ2-1	TRBD2	.	TGTGCCTGGAACGCGGACACAGCGGGAGTTCTTAATGAGCAGTTCTTC	CAWNADTAGVLNEQFF
TRBV5-1	TRBJ2-3	TRBD2	.	TGCGCCAGCAGCTCCGGGACTAGCGGGAGGGCCGTAGAAGATACGCAGTATTTT	CASSSGTSGRAVEDTQYF
TRBV2	TRBJ2-5	TRBD2	.	TGTGCCAGCATTAGGACTAGCGGGAGGGCAAAGGAGGAGACCCAGTACTTC	CASIRTSGRAKEETQYF
TRBV5-1	TRBJ1-1	.	.	TGCGCCAGCAGCTTGGTGGTGGCCTCGGGAGCTTTCTTT	CASSLVVASGAFF
TRBV15	TRBJ2-2	.	.	TGTGCCACCAGCAGACAAAGGACAGTCCACGGGGAGCTGTTTTTT	CATSRQRTVHGELFF
TRBV28	TRBJ2-7	.	.	TGTGCCAGCAGTTCCCTGAAGACGGGAGGGGGCGACGAGCAGTACTTC	CASSSLKTGGGDEQYF
TRBV19	TRBJ2-1	TRBD2	once	TGTGCCAGTAGTACCTTAGCGGGAGGGCCGAATGAGCAGTTCTTC	CASSTLAGGPNEQFF
TRBV19	TRBJ2-1	.	.	TGTGCCAGTACCCTGACTAGAACAAGCACGGGTGAGCAGTTCTTC	CASTLTRTSTGEQFF
TRBV7-2	TRBJ2-2	.	.	TGTGCCAACCTACTCCGGGGTTCGAGAACCGGGGAGCTGTTTTTT	CANLLRGSRTGELFF
TRBV19	TRBJ2-7	TRBD2	.	TGTGCCAGTGGGACTAGTTGGTTGGGCGAGCAGTACTTC	CASGTSWLGEQYF
TRBV5-6	TRBJ2-7	.	.	TGTGCCAGCAGCGCGGCCCAGGGAATACCCTACGAGCAGTACTTC	CASSAAQGIPYEQYF
TRBV2	TRBJ1-1	.	.	TGTGCCAGCAGTCCACTTACAGCGAACACTGAAGCTTTCTTT	CASSPLTANTEAFF
TRBV5-1	TRBJ2-1	TRBD2	once	TGCGCCAGCAGCTTGGTCCCGGGGAGGGTATCCTACAATGAGCAGTTCTTC	CASSLVPGRVSYNEQFF
TRBV5-4	TRBJ2-7	TRBD2	.	TGTGCCAGCAGCTTGGGAGCTAGCGGGACGGGCTACGAGCAGTACTTC	CASSLGASGTGYEQYF
TRBV19	TRBJ2-3	TRBD2	.	TGTGCCAGTAGCGACCAACTAGCGGGCCACACAGATACGCAGTATTTT	CASSDQLAGHTDTQYF
TRBV5-4	TRBJ2-1	TRBD2	.	TGTGCCAGCAGCACGAGACTAGCGGGAAAGACACCTAACAATGAGCAGTTCTTC	CASSTRLAGKTPNNEQFF
TRBV6-6	TRBJ1-1	TRBD1	once	TGTGCCAGCAGCCCCAGGGGGCAAGGCACTGAAGCTTTCTTT	CASSPRGQGTEAFF
TRBV9	TRBJ2-4	TRBD1	.	TGTGCCAGCAGCGCGGTGGGGCCAGGGGGTTCGAACATTCAGTACTTC	CASSAVGPGGSNIQYF
TRBV7-2	TRBJ1-1	TRBD1	few	TGTGCCAGCAGCGCCCGACAGGGGGCGGGAACTGAAGCTTTCTTT	CASSARQGAGTEAFF
TRBV19	TRBJ1-1	.	.	TGTGCCAGTGGGCCCAAAATTATGAACACTGAAGCTTTCTTT	CASGPKIMNTEAFF
TRBV6-6	TRBJ1-2	.	.	TGTGCCAGCAGTTACTCCGGGCAGGGCCTCCTTAAAAGCTACACCTTC	CASSYSGQGLLKSYTF
TRBV29-1	TRBJ2-1	.	once	TGCAGCGTTTGGGGCGGATACAATGAGCAGTTCTTC	CSVWGGYNEQFF
TRBV7-9	TRBJ2-1	TRBD1	once	TGTGCCAGCAGCCGATTATTGACAGGGGATGAGCAGTTCTTC	CASSRLLTGDEQFF
TRBV18	TRBJ2-1	.	.	TGTGCCAGCTCACGTTCTCTCGGTGCCATTTCTTACAATGAGCAGTTCTTC	CASSRSLGAISYNEQFF
TRBV6-5	TRBJ2-3	.	.	TGTGCCAGCAGACTAGTCCTTGCGGGAGATACGCAGTATTTT	CASRLVLAGDTQYF
TRBV11-2	TRBJ1-2	.	once	TGTGCCAGCAGCTTAAGTGACAATAACTATGGCTACACCTTC	CASSLSDNNYGYTF